This TCR beta chain is drawn from a study of T cell clonotyping in hematopoietic cell transplantation. Study as a whole: Pretransplant recipient samples were taken after cytoreduction. Study-level points and caveats: Pathologically expanded recipient clonotypes increased progressively from day 30 to day 180 as diversity fell. Few recipient clonotypes overlapped donors; over 95% were de novo at given depth.

Time point in this sample: recipient sample about 28 days before transplant, after cytoreduction. Blood collection times were about day -28 and days 30, 100, 180 posttransplant. CDR3 length: 12 amino acids. V lost 6 bases and J 9 bases, leaving 15 bases between the germline ends. CDR1 is SQVTM, CDR2 ANQGSEA, per germline. Regarding this clone: Its matching antigen is unknown.

Assay: immunoSEQ multiplex PCR; the TCRdb copy retains only in-frame clones and omits some. The table includes about 27,000 clones, less than 75% detected once. The material sequenced was peripheral blood mononuclear cells, taken before stem cell transplant. The sequence was obtained from a man aged 50 to 60 with myelodysplastic syndrome. Some clones in this sample may be carry-over from other donors' samples. The chain uses TRBV29-1 and TRBJ2-1, with a weak D call TRBD1 (6 bases). The chain's CDR3 is CSVRSGDTEQFF. The CDR3, as DNA: TGCAGCGTGCGGTCAGGGGATACTGAGCAGTTCTTC.